Below, 5 T cell receptor beta chains from the same sample are listed, as sequenced in a study of blood T cell repertoires in COVID-19. Clones were sequenced by immunoSEQ multiplex PCR, and TCRdb holds only the in-frame ones, with some missing. The table lists about 130,000 clones, approximately 86% of them singletons, with around 17% in the top ten. Material: peripheral blood. The receptors originated from a woman between 50 and 59 years old who had recovered from COVID-19.

V usage is TRBV11-3 and J usage is TRBJ1-2; TRBD1 is a possible D gene (6 bases). The germline V gene encodes CDR1 SGHNT and CDR2 YENEEA. V lost 0 bases and J 4 bases, leaving 12 bases between the germline ends. The CDR3 runs to 15 residues. This chain's CDR3 is CASSLDIGGFYGYTF. The CDR3 coding sequence is TGTGCCAGCAGCTTAGATATTGGGGGCTTCTATGGCTACACCTTC.

A single count supports this clone. This chain uses TRBV18 with TRBJ1-3, with 7 bases matching TRBD1. V dropped 5 bases and J dropped 4; count of bases not matched to a gene: 8. The CDR3 loop spans 15 amino acids. Germline lookup yields CDR1 KGHSH and CDR2 LQKENI. The CDR3, as DNA: TGTGCCAGCTCAGACTCACGGACAGGCGGAAACACCATATATTTT. Amino acid sequence: CASSDSRTGGNTIYF.

The chain carries TRBV10-3 and TRBJ2-3, with D possibly TRBD2 on 5 matching bases. Per the germline V gene, CDR1 is ENHRY and CDR2 is SYGVKD. Trimming cost V 6 bases and J 1 base, with 14 bases left between them. This CDR3 is 15 amino acids long. The CDR3 DNA is TGTGCCATCAGCCCCGAGTACGGGGGCACAGATACGCAGTATTTT. Its protein product is CAISPEYGGTDTQYF.

This chain joins TRBV6-5 and TRBJ2-7; TRBD2 matches 11 bases. This CDR3 is 16 amino acids long. Germline CDR1 reads MNHEY; CDR2 reads SVGAGI. The trim removed 4 bases at V and 3 bases at J, leaving 8 bases unmatched. This CDR3 is CASSSRTSGRSYEQYF. The CDR3 DNA follows: TGTGCCAGCAGTTCCCGGACTAGCGGGCGCAGCTACGAGCAGTACTTC.

The genes are TRBV12-2 and TRBJ2-1; the listed D gene, TRBD2, was not tested against the DNA. TRBV12-2 is a documented pseudogene. The CDR3 loop spans 16 amino acids. The CDR3 is CASRRTSGSMANEQFF. The DNA of the CDR3 is TGTGCAAGTCGTAGGACTAGCGGGAGCATGGCGAATGAGCAGTTCTTC.